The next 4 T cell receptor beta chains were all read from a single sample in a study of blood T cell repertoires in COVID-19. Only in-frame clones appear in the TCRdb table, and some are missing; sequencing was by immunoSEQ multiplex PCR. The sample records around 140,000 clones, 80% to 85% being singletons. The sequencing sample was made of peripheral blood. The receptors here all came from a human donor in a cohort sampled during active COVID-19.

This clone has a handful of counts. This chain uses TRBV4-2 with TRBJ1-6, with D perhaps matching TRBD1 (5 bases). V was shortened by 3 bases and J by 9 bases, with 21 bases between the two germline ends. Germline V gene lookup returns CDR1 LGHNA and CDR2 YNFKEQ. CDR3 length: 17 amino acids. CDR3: CASSQPGGAPRSSPLHF. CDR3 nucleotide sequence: TGTGCCAGCAGCCAGCCGGGGGGAGCCCCCAGGAGTTCACCCCTCCACTTT.

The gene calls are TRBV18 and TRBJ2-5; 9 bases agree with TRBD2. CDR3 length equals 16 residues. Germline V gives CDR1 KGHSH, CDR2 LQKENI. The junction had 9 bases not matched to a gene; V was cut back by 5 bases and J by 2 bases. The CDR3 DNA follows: TGTGCCAGCTCATCAATAGCGGGAGTGGGGCAAGAGACCCAGTACTTC. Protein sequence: CASSSIAGVGQETQYF.

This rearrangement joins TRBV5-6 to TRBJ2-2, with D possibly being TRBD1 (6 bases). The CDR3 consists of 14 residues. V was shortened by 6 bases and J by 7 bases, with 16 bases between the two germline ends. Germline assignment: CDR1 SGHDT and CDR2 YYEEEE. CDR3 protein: CASTYNRVGGELFF. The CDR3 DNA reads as TGTGCCAGCACGTACAACAGGGTAGGCGGGGAGCTGTTTTTT.

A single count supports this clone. The CDR3 is CASSYRGQSYEQYF. CDR3 in DNA: TGTGCCAGCAGTTACAGGGGGCAGTCCTACGAGCAGTACTTC. The V gene is TRBV6-2 or TRBV6-3, the J gene TRBJ2-7, with 7 bases aligning to TRBD1. Germline-derived CDR1 and CDR2 are MNHEY and SVGEGT. Unmatched junction bases numbered 2, after V lost 2 bases and J lost 1 base. CDR3 length: 14 amino acids.